In this sample, the clone carrying this TCR beta chain turned up once. These data originate in a study of cytomegalovirus exposure and HLA in healthy donors. CDR3 size: 15 residues. V lost 6 bases and J 0 bases, leaving 13 bases between the germline ends. Germline CDR1 reads SNHLY; CDR2 reads FYNNEI. Using immunoSEQ multiplex PCR, the repertoire was profiled, and TCRdb retains in-frame clones only, with some absent. Among 160,000 or so clones listed, around 89% were seen once. V and J are TRBV2 and TRBJ2-3; D perhaps matches TRBD2 (6 bases). Sequenced: PBMCs. This TCR was sampled from a man between 18 and 29 years old in good health and CMV-seronegative. The CDR3 here is CASSPFGTSTDTQYF. CDR3 in DNA: TGTGCCAGCAGCCCTTTTGGGACTAGCACAGATACGCAGTATTTT. Drawing the rest from reference TRBV2 and TRBJ2-3, the complete variable domain is EPEVTQTPSHQVTQMGQEVILRCVPISNHLYFYWYRQILGQKVEFLVSFYNNEISEKSEIFDDQFSVERPDGSNFTLKIRSTKLEDSAMYFCASSPFGTSTDTQYFGPGTRLTVL.